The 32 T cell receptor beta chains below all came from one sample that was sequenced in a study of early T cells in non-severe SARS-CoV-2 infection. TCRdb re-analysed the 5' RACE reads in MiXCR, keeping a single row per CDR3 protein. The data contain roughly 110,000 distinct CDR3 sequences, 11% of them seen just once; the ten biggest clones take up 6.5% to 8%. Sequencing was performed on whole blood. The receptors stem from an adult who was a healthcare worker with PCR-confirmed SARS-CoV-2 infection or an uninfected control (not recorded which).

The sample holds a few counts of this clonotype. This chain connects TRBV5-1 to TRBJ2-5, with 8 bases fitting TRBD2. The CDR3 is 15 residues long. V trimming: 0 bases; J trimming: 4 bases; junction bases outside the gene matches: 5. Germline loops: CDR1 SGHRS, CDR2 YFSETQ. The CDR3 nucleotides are TGCGCCAGCAGCTTGGCCGTCGCGGGAGGAGAGACCCAGTACTTC. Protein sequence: CASSLAVAGGETQYF.

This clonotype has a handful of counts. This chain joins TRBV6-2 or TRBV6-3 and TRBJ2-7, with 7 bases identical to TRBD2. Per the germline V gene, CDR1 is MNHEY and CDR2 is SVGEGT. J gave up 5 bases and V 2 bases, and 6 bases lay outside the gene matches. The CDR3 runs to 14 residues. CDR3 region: CASSYGRESDEQYF. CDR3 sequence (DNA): TGTGCCAGCAGTTACGGGCGGGAGTCGGACGAGCAGTACTTC.

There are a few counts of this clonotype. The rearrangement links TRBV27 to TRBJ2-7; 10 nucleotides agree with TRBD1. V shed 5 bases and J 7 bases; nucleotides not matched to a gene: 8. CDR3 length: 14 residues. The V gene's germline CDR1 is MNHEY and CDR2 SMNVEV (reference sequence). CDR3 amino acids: CASSLDRGLVEQYF. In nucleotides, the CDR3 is TGTGCCAGCAGTCTCGACAGGGGGCTCGTAGAGCAGTACTTC.

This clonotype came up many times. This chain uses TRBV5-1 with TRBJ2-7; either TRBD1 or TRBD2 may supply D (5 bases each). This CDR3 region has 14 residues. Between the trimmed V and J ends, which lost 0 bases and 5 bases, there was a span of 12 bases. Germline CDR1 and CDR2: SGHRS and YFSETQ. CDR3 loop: CASSLVLGTDEQYF. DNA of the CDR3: TGCGCCAGCAGCTTGGTGCTAGGGACGGACGAGCAGTACTTC.

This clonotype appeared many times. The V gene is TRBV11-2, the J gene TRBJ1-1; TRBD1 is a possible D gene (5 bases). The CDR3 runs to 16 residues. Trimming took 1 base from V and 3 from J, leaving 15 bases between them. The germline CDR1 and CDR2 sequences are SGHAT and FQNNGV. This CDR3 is CASSLVGRRRDTEAFF. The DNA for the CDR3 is TGTGCCAGCAGCTTAGTGGGGCGCAGACGGGACACTGAAGCTTTCTTT.

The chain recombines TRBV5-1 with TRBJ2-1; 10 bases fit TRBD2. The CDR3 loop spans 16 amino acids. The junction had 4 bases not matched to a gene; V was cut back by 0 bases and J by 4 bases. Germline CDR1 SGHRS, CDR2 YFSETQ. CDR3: CASSLAGLAQYNEQFF. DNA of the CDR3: TGCGCCAGCAGCTTGGCGGGACTAGCGCAATACAATGAGCAGTTCTTC.

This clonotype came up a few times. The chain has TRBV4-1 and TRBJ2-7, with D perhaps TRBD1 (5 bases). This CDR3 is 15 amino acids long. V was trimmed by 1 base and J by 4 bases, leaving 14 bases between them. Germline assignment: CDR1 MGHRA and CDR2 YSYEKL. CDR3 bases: TGCGCCAGCAGCCAAGGACCAGGGCCCCCTTACGAGCAGTACTTC. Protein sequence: CASSQGPGPPYEQYF.

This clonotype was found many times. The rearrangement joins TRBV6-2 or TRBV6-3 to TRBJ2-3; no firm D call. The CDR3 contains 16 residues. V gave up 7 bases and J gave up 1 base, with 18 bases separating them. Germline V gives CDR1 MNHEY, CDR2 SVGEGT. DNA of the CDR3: TGTGCCAGCACCCCACCTGAGAGTCGAGGCACAGATACGCAGTATTTT. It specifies CASTPPESRGTDTQYF.

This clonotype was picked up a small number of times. The CDR3 nucleotides are TGTGCCAGCAGTGATAGGACTAGCGGCGATACGCAGTATTTT. It is translated as CASSDRTSGDTQYF. The chain uses TRBV25-1 and TRBJ2-3; 10 bases map to TRBD2. With 3 bases clipped from V and 6 bases from J, the junction kept 3 bases outside the gene matches. CDR3 size: 14 residues. Germline lookup yields CDR1 MGHDK and CDR2 SYGVNS.

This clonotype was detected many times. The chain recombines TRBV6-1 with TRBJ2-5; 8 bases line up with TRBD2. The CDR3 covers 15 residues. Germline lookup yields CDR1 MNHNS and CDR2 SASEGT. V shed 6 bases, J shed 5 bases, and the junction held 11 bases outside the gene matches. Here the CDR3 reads CASRTTTGGSETQYF. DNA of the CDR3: TGTGCCAGCAGGACTACTACGGGAGGGTCGGAGACCCAGTACTTC.

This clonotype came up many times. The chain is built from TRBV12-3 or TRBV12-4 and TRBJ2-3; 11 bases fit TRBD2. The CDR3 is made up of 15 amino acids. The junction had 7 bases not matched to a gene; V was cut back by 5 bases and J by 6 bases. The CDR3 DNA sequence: TGTGCCAGCAGTCTCACTAGCGGGAGTTTTGATACGCAGTATTTT. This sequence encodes CASSLTSGSFDTQYF.

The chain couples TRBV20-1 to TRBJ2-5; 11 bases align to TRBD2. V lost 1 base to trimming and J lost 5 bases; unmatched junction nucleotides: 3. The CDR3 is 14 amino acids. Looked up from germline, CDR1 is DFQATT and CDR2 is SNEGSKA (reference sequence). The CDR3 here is CSARVVAGGETQYF. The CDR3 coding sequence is TGCAGTGCTAGAGTTGTAGCGGGAGGGGAGACCCAGTACTTC.

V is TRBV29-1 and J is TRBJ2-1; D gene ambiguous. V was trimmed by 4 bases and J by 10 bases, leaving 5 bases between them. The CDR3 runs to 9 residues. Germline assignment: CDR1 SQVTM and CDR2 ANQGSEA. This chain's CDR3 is CSVGQEQFF. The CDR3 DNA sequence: TGCAGCGTTGGGCAGGAGCAGTTCTTC.

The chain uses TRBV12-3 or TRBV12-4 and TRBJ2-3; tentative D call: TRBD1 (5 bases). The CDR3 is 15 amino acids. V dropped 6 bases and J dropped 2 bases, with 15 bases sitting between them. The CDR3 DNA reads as TGTGCCAGCAGCCCTCCCCGGACAAACACAGATACGCAGTATTTT. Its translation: CASSPPRTNTDTQYF.

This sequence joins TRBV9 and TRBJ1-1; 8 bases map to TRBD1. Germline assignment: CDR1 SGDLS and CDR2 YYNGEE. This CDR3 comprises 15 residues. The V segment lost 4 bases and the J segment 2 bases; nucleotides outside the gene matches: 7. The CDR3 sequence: CASSPTGAGNTEAFF. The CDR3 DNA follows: TGTGCCAGCAGCCCGACAGGGGCAGGAAACACTGAAGCTTTCTTT.

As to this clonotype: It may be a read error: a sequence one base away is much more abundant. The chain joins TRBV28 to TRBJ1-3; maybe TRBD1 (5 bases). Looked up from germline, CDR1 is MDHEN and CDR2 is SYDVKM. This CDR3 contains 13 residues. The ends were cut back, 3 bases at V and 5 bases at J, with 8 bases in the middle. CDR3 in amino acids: CASSFGQRNTIYF. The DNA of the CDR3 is TGTGCCAGCAGTTTTGGACAAAGAAACACCATATATTTT.

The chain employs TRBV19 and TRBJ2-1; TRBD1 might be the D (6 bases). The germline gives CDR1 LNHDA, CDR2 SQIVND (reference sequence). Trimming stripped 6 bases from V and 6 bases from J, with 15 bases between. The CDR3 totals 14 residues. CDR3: CASRPQGLSNEQFF. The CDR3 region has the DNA TGTGCCAGTAGGCCCCAGGGGCTTAGCAATGAGCAGTTCTTC. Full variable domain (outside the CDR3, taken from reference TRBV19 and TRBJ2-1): DGGITQSPKYLFRKEGQNVTLSCEQNLNHDAMYWYRQDPGQGLRLIYYSQIVNDFQKGDIAEGYSVSREKKESFPLTVTSAQKNPTAFYLCASRPQGLSNEQFFGPGTRLTVL.

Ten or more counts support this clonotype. CDR3 nucleotide sequence: TGCGCCAGCAGCTTGGATGGTGCAACTAATGAAAAACTGTTTTTT. Its protein product is CASSLDGATNEKLFF. The chain carries TRBV5-1 and TRBJ1-4; D not certain. The CDR3 is 15 amino acids. The germline V gene encodes CDR1 SGHRS and CDR2 YFSETQ. Trimming left V 0 bases short and J 0 bases short, with 6 bases between.

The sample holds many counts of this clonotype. The CDR3 region is CASSSKGGTGRYNEQFF. CDR3 nucleotide sequence: TGTGCCAGCAGCTCTAAGGGGGGGACAGGGAGGTACAATGAGCAGTTCTTC. The chain links TRBV11-2 to TRBJ2-1; the match to TRBD1 covers 9 bases. This CDR3 is built from 17 residues. The germline gives CDR1 SGHAT, CDR2 FQNNGV. Trimming at V came to 4 bases and at J to 4 bases, leaving 11 bases not matched to a gene.

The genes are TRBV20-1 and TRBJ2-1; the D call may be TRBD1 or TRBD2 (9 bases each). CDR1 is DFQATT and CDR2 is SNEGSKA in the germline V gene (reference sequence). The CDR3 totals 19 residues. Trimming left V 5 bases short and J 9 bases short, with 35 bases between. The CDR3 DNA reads TGCAGTGCTCCACCGGGACAGGGTTATCGGAGCGGGAGGTTCGGTGAGCAGTTCTTC. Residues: CSAPPGQGYRSGRFGEQFF.

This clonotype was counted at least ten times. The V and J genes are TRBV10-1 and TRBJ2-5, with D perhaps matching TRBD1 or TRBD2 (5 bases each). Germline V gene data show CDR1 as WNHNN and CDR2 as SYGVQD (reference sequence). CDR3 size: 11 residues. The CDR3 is CALGVEETQYF. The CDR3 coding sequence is TGCGCACTAGGGGTAGAAGAGACCCAGTACTTC.

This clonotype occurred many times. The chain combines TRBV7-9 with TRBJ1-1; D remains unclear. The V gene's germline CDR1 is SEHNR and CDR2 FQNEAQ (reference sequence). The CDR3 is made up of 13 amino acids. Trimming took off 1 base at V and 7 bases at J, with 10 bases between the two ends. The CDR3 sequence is CASSLEAGVEAFF. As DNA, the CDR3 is TGTGCCAGCAGCTTAGAGGCAGGCGTTGAAGCTTTCTTT.

The CDR3 DNA reads as TGTGAAACGACAAGCTCAGCGGGTACTGAAGCTTTCTTT. Translation gives CETTSSAGTEAFF. The chain joins TRBV28 to TRBJ1-1, with D unresolved. Germline CDR1 is MDHEN and CDR2 is SYDVKM. The CDR3 extends over 13 amino acids.

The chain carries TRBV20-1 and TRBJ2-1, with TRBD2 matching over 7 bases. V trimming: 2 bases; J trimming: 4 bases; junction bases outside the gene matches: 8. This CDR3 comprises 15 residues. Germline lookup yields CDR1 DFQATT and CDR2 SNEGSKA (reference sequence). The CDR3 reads CSARSTTGGYNEQFF. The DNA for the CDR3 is TGCAGTGCTAGATCTACAACGGGAGGTTACAATGAGCAGTTCTTC.

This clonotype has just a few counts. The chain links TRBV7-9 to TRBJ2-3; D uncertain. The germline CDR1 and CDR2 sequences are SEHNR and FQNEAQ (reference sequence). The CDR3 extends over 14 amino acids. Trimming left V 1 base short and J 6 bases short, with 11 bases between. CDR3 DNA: TGTGCCAGCAGCTTAGAGCTTGCCAGCGATACGCAGTATTTT. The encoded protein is CASSLELASDTQYF.

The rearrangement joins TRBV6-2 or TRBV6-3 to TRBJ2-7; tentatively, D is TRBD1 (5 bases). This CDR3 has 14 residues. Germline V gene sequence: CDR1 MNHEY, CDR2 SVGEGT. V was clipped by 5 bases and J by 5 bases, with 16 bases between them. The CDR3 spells CASSPTDYRDEQYF. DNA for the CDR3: TGTGCCAGCAGTCCGACAGATTATCGGGACGAGCAGTACTTC.

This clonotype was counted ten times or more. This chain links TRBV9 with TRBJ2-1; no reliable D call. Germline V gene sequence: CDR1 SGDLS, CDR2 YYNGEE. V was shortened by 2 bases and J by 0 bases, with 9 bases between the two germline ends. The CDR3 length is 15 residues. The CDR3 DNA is TGTGCCAGCAGCGTGGGCCCGAGCTCCTACAATGAGCAGTTCTTC. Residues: CASSVGPSSYNEQFF.

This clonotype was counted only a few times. The CDR3 DNA is TGTGCCAGCAGTTTTGTAGGGAGCGGGAGGGCCAGCACCGGGGAGCTGTTTTTT. Amino acid sequence: CASSFVGSGRASTGELFF. J is TRBJ2-2 and V is TRBV28; 10 bases are a match to TRBD2. Germline lookup yields CDR1 MDHEN and CDR2 SYDVKM. Trimming removed 3 bases from V and 4 bases from J; junction bases left unmatched: 11. The CDR3 consists of 18 residues.

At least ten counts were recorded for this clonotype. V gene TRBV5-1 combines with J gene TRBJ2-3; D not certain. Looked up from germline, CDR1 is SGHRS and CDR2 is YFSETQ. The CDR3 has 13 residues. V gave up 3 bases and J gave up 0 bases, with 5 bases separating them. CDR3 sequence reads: CASSYDSTDTQYF. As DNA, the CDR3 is TGCGCCAGCAGCTACGACAGCACAGATACGCAGTATTTT.

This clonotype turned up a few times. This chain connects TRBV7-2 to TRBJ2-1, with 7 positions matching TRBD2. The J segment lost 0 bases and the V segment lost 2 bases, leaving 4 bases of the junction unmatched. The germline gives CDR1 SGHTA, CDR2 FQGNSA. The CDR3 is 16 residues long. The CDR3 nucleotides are TGTGCCAGCAGCTTAAGAGCGGGGCGCTCCTACAATGAGCAGTTCTTC. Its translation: CASSLRAGRSYNEQFF.

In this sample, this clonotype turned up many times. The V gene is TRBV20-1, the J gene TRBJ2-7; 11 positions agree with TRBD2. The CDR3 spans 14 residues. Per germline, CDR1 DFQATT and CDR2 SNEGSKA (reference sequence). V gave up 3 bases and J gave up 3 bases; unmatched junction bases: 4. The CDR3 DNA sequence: TGCAGTGCTAGGGGACTAGCGGACAACTACGAGCAGTACTTC. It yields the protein CSARGLADNYEQYF.

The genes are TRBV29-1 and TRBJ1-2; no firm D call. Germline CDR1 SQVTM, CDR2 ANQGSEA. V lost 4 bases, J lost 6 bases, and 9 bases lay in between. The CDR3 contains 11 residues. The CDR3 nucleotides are TGCAGCGTTGGGGCAGACAATGGCTACACCTTC. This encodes CSVGADNGYTF.